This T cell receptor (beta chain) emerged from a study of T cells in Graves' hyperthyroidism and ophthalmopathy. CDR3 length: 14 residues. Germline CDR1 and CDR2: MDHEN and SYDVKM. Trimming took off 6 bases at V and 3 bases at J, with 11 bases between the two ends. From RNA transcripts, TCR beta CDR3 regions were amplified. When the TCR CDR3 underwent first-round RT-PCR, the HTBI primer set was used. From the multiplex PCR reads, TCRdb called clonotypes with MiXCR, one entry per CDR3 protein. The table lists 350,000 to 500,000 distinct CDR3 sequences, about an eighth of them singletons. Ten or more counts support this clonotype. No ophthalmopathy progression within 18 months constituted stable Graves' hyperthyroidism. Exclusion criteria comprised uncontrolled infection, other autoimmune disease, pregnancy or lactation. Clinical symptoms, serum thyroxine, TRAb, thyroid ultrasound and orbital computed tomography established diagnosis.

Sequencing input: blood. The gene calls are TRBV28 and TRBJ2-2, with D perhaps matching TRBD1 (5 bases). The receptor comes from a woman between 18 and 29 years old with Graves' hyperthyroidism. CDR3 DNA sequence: TGTGCCAGCAGCCCGACAGTTTACACCGGGGAGCTGTTTTTT. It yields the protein CASSPTVYTGELFF.